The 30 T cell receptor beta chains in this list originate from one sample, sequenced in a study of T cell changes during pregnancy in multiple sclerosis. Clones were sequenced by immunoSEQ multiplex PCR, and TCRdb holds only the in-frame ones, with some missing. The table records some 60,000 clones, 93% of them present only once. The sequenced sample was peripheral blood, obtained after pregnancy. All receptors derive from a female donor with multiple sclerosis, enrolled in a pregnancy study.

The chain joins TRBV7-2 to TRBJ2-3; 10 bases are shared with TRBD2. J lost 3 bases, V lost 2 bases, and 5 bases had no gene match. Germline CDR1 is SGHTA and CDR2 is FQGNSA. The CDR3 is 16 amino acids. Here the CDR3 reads CASSLLPAGGTDTQYF. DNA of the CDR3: TGTGCCAGCAGCTTACTCCCAGCGGGAGGGACAGATACGCAGTATTTT.

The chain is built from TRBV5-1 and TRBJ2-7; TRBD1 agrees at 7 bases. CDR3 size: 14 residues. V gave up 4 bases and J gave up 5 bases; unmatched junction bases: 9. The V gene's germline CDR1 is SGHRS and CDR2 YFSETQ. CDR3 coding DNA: TGCGCCAGCAGCCCCCGAGGGGGCATGAACGAGCAGTACTTC. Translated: CASSPRGGMNEQYF.

The CDR3 bases are TGCAGCGGCGGGACTAGCGGGAGGGAACTCAATGAGCAGTTCTTC. Translated, it gives CSGGTSGRELNEQFF. V gene TRBV29-1 combines with J gene TRBJ2-1; the match to TRBD2 covers 16 bases. Germline CDR1 and CDR2: SQVTM and ANQGSEA. Germline trimming cut 7 bases from V and 6 bases from J; bases unmatched to any gene: 6. CDR3 length equals 15 residues.

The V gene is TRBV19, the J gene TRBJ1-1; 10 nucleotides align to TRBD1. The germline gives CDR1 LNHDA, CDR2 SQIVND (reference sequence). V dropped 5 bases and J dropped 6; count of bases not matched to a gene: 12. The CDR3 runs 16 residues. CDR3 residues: CASSGGDRTGGAEAFF. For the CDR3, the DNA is TGTGCCAGTAGTGGCGGCGATCGGACAGGGGGGGCTGAAGCTTTCTTT.

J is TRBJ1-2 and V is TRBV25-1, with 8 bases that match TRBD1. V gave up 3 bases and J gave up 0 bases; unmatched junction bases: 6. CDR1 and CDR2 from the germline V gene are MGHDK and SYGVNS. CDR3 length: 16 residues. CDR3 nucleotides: TGTGCCAGCAGTGAGGGGACAGGACGTACTAACTATGGCTACACCTTC. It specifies CASSEGTGRTNYGYTF.

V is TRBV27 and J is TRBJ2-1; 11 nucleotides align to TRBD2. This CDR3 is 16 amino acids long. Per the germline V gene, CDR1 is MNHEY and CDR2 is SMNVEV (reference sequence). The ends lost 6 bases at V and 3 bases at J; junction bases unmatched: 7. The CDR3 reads CASSSTGTSGYNEQFF. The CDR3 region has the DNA TGTGCCAGCAGCTCGACCGGGACTAGCGGCTACAATGAGCAGTTCTTC.

The CDR3, as DNA: TGTGCCAGTAGACCCGGGACAGTAAACACTGAAGCTTTCTTT. Amino acid sequence: CASRPGTVNTEAFF. The chain joins TRBV19 to TRBJ1-1, with TRBD1 matching 7 bases. The ends lost 6 bases at V and 2 bases at J; junction bases unmatched: 6. This CDR3 has 14 amino acids. Germline values: CDR1 LNHDA, CDR2 SQIVND (reference sequence). Filled out from reference TRBV19 and TRBJ1-1, the complete variable domain reads DGGITQSPKYLFRKEGQNVTLSCEQNLNHDAMYWYRQDPGQGLRLIYYSQIVNDFQKGDIAEGYSVSREKKESFPLTVTSAQKNPTAFYLCASRPGTVNTEAFFGQGTRLTVV.

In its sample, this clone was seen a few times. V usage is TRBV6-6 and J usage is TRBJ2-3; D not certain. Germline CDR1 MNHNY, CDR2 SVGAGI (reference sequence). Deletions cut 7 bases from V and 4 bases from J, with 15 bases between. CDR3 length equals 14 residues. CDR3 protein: CASTLKSEADTQYF. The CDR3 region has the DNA TGTGCCAGCACCCTAAAGAGCGAGGCAGATACGCAGTATTTT.

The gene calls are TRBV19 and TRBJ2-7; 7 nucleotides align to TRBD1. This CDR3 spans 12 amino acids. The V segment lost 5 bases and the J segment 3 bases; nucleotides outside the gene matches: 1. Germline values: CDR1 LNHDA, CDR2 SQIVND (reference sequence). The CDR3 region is CASSQGDYEQYF. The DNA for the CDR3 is TGTGCCAGTAGTCAGGGGGACTACGAGCAGTACTTC.

The CDR3 sequence is CASRRRLANTGELFF. CDR3 sequence (DNA): TGTGCCAGCAGGCGTCGACTAGCCAACACCGGGGAGCTGTTTTTT. The V and J genes are TRBV5-6 and TRBJ2-2; 7 nucleotides align to TRBD2. The CDR3 runs 15 residues. Per germline, CDR1 SGHDT and CDR2 YYEEEE. Losses at the gene ends were 5 bases for V and 2 bases for J; bases not matched to a gene: 6.

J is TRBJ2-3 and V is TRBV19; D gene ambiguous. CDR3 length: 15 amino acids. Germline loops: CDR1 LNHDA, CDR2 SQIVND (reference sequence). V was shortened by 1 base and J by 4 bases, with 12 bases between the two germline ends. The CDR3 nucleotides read TGTGCCAGTAGTATAGGCGGAAGTTTGGCAGATACGCAGTATTTT. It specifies CASSIGGSLADTQYF.

This chain's CDR3 is CASSPQREGLRKTQYF. In DNA, the CDR3 is TGTGCCAGCAGTCCTCAGCGGGAGGGCCTCCGAAAAACGCAGTATTTT. The chain is built from TRBV27 and TRBJ2-3, with 10 bases identical to TRBD2. Trimming cost V 5 bases and J 9 bases; bases outside gene matches: 14. CDR3 length equals 16 residues. Germline V CDR1 and CDR2: MNHEY, SMNVEV (reference sequence).

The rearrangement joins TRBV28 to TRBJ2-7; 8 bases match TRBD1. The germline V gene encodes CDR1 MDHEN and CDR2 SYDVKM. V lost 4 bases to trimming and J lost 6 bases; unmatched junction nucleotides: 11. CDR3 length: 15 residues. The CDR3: CASSSSGQGPGEQYF. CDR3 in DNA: TGTGCCAGCAGTTCATCCGGACAGGGACCGGGCGAGCAGTACTTC.

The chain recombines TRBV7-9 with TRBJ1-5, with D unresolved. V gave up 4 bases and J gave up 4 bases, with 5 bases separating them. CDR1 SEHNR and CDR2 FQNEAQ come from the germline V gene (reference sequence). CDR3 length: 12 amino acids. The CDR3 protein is CASSSLNQPQHF. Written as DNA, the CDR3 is TGTGCCAGCAGCTCGTTAAATCAGCCCCAGCATTTT.

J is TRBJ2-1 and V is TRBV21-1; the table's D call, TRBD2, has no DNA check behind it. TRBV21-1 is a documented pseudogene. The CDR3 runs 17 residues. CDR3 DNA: TGTGCCAGCAGCAAAGGCAAGGGGGGGCCTGCATCTAATGAGCAGTTCTTC. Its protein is CASSKGKGGPASNEQFF.

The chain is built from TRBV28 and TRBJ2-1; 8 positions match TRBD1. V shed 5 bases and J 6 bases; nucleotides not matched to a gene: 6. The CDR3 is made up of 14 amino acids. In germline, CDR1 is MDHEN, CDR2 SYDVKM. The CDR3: CASSVPTGVNEQFF. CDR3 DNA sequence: TGTGCCAGCAGTGTCCCGACAGGGGTCAATGAGCAGTTCTTC.

CDR3 sequence reads: CAWSVLKGASSLSGNTIYF. The CDR3 DNA sequence: TGTGCCTGGAGTGTACTTAAGGGGGCATCTTCTCTCTCTGGAAACACCATATATTTT. The chain joins TRBV30 to TRBJ1-3; 7 bases map to TRBD1. V shed 0 bases, J shed 0 bases, and the junction held 14 bases outside the gene matches. This CDR3 comprises 19 residues. Germline CDR1 GTSNPN, CDR2 SVGIG (reference sequence).

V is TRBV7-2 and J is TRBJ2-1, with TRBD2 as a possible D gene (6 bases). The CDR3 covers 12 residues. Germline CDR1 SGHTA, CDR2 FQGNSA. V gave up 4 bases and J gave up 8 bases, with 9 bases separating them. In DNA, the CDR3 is TGTGCCAGCAGCTCTAGCGACTATGAGCAGTTCTTC. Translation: CASSSSDYEQFF. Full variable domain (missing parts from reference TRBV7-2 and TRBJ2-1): GAGVSQSPSNKVTEKGKDVELRCDPISGHTALYWYRQSLGQGLEFLIYFQGNSAPDKSGLPSDRFSAERTGGSVSTLTIQRTQQEDSAVYLCASSSSDYEQFFGPGTRLTVL.

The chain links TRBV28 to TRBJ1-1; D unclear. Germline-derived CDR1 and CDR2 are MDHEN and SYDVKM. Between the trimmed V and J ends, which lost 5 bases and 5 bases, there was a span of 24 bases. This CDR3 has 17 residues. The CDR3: CASSPSERWVNRTEAFF. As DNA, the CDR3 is TGTGCCAGCAGTCCTTCGGAGCGTTGGGTCAATAGGACTGAAGCTTTCTTT.

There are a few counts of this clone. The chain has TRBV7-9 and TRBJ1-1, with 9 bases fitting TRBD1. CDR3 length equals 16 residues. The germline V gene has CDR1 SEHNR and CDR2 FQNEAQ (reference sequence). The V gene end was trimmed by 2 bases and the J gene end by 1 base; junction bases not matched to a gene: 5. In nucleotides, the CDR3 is TGTGCCAGCAGCTTAATTGGGACAGGGTGGAACACTGAAGCTTTCTTT. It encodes CASSLIGTGWNTEAFF. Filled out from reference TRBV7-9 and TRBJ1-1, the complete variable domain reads DTGVSQNPRHKITKRGQNVTFRCDPISEHNRLYWYRQTLGQGPEFLTYFQNEAQLEKSRLLSDRFSAERPKGSFSTLEIQRTEQGDSAMYLCASSLIGTGWNTEAFFGQGTRLTVV.

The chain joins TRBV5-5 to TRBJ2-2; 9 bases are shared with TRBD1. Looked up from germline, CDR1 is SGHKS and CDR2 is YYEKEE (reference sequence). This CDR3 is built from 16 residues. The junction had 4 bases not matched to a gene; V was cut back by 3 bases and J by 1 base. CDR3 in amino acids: CASSWGQGRNTGELFF. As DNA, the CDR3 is TGTGCCAGCAGCTGGGGACAGGGCCGGAACACCGGGGAGCTGTTTTTT. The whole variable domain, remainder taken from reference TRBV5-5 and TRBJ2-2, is DAGVTQSPTHLIKTRGQQVTLRCSPISGHKSVSWYQQVLGQGPQFIFQYYEKEERGRGNFPDRFSARQFPNYSSELNVNALLLGDSALYLCASSWGQGRNTGELFFGEGSRLTVL.

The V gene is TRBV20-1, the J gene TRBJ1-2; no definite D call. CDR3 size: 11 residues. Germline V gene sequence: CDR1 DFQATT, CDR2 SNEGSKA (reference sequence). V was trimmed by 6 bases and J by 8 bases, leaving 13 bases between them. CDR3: CSASGLDGYTF. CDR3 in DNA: TGCAGTGCCAGCGGCCTCGACGGCTACACCTTC.

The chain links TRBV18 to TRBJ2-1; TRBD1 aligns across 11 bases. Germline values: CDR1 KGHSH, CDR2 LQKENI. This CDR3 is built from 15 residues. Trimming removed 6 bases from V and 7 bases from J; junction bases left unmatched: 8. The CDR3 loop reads CASSEDRGHGNEQFF. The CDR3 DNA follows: TGTGCCAGCTCGGAGGACAGGGGGCATGGGAATGAGCAGTTCTTC.

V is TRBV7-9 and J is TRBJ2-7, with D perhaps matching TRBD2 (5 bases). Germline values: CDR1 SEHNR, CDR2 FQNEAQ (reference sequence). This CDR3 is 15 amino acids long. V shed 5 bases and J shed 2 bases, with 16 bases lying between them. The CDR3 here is CASSPTRKPTYEQYF. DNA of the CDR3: TGTGCCAGCAGCCCCACTAGAAAACCCACCTACGAGCAGTACTTC.

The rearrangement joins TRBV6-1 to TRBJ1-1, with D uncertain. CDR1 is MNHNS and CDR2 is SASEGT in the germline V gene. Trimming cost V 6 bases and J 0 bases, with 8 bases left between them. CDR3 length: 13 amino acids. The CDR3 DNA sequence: TGTGCCAGCAGGAGTCAAATGAACACTGAAGCTTTCTTT. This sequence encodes CASRSQMNTEAFF.

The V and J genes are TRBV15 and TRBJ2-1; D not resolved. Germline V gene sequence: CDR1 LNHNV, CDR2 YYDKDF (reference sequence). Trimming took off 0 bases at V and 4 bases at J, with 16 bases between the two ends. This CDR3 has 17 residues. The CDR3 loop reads CATSRELTSATYNEQFF. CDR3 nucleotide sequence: TGTGCCACCAGCAGAGAGCTTACCTCCGCCACTTACAATGAGCAGTTCTTC.

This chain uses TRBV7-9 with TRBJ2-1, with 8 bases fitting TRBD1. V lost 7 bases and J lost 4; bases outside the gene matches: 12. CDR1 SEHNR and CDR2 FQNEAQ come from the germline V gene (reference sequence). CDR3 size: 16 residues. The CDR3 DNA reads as TGTGCCAGCAACCTTCTTACAGGGGGGAAATACAATGAGCAGTTCTTC. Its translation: CASNLLTGGKYNEQFF.

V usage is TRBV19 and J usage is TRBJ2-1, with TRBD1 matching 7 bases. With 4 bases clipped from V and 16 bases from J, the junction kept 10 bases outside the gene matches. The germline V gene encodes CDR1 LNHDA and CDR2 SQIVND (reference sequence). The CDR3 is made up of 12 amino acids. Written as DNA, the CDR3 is TGTGCCAGTAGTACGGGGACAGCCCTTTTTTTCTTC. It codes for CASSTGTALFFF.

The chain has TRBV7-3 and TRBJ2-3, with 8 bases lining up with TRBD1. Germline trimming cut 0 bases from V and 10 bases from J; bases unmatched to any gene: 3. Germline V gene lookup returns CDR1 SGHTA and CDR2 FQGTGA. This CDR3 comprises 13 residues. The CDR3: CASSLTPGGAQYF. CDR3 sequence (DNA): TGTGCCAGCAGCTTAACCCCAGGGGGCGCGCAGTATTTT.

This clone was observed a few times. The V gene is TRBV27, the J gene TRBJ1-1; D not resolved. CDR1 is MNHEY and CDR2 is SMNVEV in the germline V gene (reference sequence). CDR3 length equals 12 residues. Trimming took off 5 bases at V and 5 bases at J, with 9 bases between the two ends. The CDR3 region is CASSIGGTEAFF. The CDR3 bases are TGTGCCAGCAGTATCGGAGGGACTGAAGCTTTCTTT.